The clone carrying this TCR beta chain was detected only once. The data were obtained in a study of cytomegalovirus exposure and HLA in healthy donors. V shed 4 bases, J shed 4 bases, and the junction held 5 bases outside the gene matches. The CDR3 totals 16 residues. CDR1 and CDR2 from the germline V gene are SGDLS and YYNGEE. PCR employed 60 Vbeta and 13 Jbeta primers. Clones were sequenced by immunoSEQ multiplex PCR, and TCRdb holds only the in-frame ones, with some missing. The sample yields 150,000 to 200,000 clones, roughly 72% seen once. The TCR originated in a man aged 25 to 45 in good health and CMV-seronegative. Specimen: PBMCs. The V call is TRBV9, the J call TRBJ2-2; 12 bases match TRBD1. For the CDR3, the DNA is TGTGCCAGCAGCCCCGGGACAGGGGGCCTCACCGGGGAGCTGTTTTTT. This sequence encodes CASSPGTGGLTGELFF.